The entry below describes one T cell receptor beta chain. This clonotype is identified as medium-sized (0.01 to 0.1%). The clone's antigen remains unknown. No clone much larger than this one lies a single base away; base qualities are absent. CDR1 and CDR2, per the germline V gene, are SGHDN and FVKESK. V lost 5 bases and J lost 7 bases, and the count of bases not matched to a germline gene is 4. The CDR3 goes from the cysteine to the phenylalanine over 14 residues. The sequence is cut down to CDR3 DNA, 42 bases in frame from base 1. This entry comes from a study of T cells generated in artificial thymic organoids (dated by TCRdb to the late 2010s). Study-level background: The study compared the TCR alpha and beta CDR3 repertoires of CD8 single positive T cells derived from in vitro artificial thymic organoids against those of naive CD8 T cells from thymus and peripheral blood. The displayed repertoire sequencing data were described as being representative of three independent experiments.

TCRalpha and TCRbeta libraries were amplified in separate semi-nested PCR reactions using Advantage 2 and reverse primers located in the TRAC or TRBC constant regions. First-strand cDNA synthesis used between roughly 3.5 and 550 ng of total RNA. The TCR cDNA libraries were generated by 5'-RACE using the SMARTer PCR cDNA Synthesis kit, with a poly-dT primer driving first-strand synthesis. Semi-nested constant-region reverse primers carried 5-nucleotide sample-specific barcodes, and products were cleaned with the Zymo DNA Clean and Concentrator-5 kit. As many as ten barcoded samples were combined into a pool, ligated to Illumina adaptors, and sequenced on an Illumina MiSeq as 2 x 150 bp paired-end reads. From the authors' description of their analysis: Demultiplexed reads were aligned with BLAT to a custom library of all human TRAV, TRAJ, TRBV, TRBD and TRBJ combinations from IMGT. The best BLAT hits were picked using pslCDnaFilter (-maxAligns=1, -ignoreIntrons), and custom Perl scripts were used to calculate clonotype frequencies. The public reads were reanalyzed by TCRdb: fastp trimming at Q25, MiXCR alignment, in-frame beta chains only. Rows merge per CDR3 protein into single entries with the most common DNA and genes. It is TCRdb's table, rather than the study itself, that gives the V and J calls and clone size. A total of more than 3,000 distinct CDR3 sequences appear in this sample, 30% to 40% of them only once. Of the sample, 2% to 2.5% falls within the top ten clones.

Broad study findings and their caveats: Physiological TCR clonotype diversity, comparable to that of thymic and blood naive CD8 T cells, was observed in organoid-derived CD8 single positive T cells.

Non-mobilized peripheral blood was obtained from healthy adult donors. Primary CD8+ T cells were enriched with magnetic beads using the Miltenyi CD8+ T cell Isolation Kit. Prior to RNA extraction, naive CD8 T cells from blood were isolated by FACS sorting as CD3+TCRalphabeta+CD8+CD45RO-CCR7+ cells. For each sample, total RNA was purified from approximately 40,000 to 200,000 sorted cells using the RNeasy Micro kit, and RNA quality was assessed on an Agilent RNA 6000 Nano chip. This receptor was identified in a human donor who gave cord blood stem cells for thymic organoid culture, a cardiac surgery patient who gave postnatal thymus, or a blood donor (not recorded which). The sequencing input was naive CD8+ T cells from blood. In the paper's terms, the cell subset or site label means: CD3+TCRalphabeta+CD8SP T cells; for blood, CD45RO-CCR7+ naive CD8+ T cells. The rearrangement combines TRBV14 with TRBJ1-6, and 8 bases in between align with TRBD1. The bases are TGTGCCAGCAGCTTGACAGGGGCAAATTCACCCCTCCACTTT. Translated, it gives CASSLTGANSPLHF.